This T cell receptor beta chain was observed in a study of cytomegalovirus exposure and HLA in healthy donors. Study results and caveats: A missense DCLRE1C variant was associated with V- and J-gene trimming of TCR beta chains in a later analysis, and an independent cohort replicated the association. Later work showed greater clonal expansion in HLA-associated TCR beta chains than in equally common others.

CDR3 length: 14 residues. V shed 5 bases, J shed 7 bases, and the junction held 8 bases outside the gene matches. Germline loops: CDR1 SGHTA, CDR2 FQGTGA. Concerning this clone: Its antigen is unidentified.

As for the donors, each was a healthy bone marrow donor. Vbeta (60) and Jbeta (13) primers were used in the PCR. Assay used: immunoSEQ multiplex PCR; TCRdb lists only in-frame clones, some missing. The sample contains fewer than 85,000 clones, about 84% of which appear only once. The receptor comes from a man aged 35-49 years in good health and CMV-seronegative. The rearrangement links TRBV7-3 to TRBJ2-1; 7 nucleotides align to TRBD1. The sample consisted of PBMCs. The DNA of the CDR3 is TGTGCCAGCAGCACAACAGGGGTCGAAAATGAGCAGTTCTTC. Translated, it gives CASSTTGVENEQFF.